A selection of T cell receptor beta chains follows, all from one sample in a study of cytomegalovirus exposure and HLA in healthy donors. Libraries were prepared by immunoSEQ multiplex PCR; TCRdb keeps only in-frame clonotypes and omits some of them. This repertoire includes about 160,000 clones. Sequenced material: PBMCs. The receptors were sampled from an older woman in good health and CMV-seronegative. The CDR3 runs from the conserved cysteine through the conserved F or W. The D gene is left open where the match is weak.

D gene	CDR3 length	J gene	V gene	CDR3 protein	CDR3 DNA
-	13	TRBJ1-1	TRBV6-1	CASSVITDNEAFF	TGTGCCAGCAGTGTAATCACAGATAATGAAGCTTTCTTT
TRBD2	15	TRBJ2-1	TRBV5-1	CASSSSGTSANEQFF	TGCGCCAGCAGCTCATCGGGGACTAGCGCCAATGAGCAGTTCTTC
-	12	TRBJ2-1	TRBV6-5	CASSSRNNEQFF	TGTGCCAGCAGTTCGAGGAACAATGAGCAGTTCTTC
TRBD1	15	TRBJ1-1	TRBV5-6	CASSWGDRGHTEAFF	TGTGCCAGCAGCTGGGGGGACAGGGGGCACACTGAAGCTTTCTTT
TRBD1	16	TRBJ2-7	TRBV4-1	CASSQGDRGTSYEQYF	TGCGCCAGCAGCCAGGGGGACAGGGGAACGTCCTACGAGCAGTACTTC
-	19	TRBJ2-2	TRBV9	CASSAWYSGMKKFTGELFF	TGTGCCAGCAGCGCCTGGTATAGCGGAATGAAAAAATTCACCGGGGAGCTGTTTTTT
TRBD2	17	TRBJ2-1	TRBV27	CASSLSPASGTYNEQFF	TGTGCCAGCAGTTTATCTCCGGCTAGCGGTACCTACAATGAGCAGTTCTTC
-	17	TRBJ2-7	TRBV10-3	CAISGGLGSGGNNEQYF	TGTGCCATCAGTGGGGGATTGGGCTCCGGAGGGAATAACGAGCAGTACTTC
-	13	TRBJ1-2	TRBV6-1	CASSEQGRGGYTF	TGTGCCAGCAGTGAACAGGGTAGGGGTGGCTACACCTTC
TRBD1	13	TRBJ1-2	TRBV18	CASSQGQGVGYTF	TGTGCCAGCTCACAGGGACAGGGGGTCGGCTACACCTTC
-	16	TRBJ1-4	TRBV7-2	CASSLGIGPGGEKLFF	TGTGCCAGCAGCTTAGGGATAGGACCCGGGGGGGAAAAACTGTTTTTT
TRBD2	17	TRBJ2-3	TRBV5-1	CASSLGLLAGDTDTQYF	TGCGCCAGCAGCTTGGGTCTTTTAGCGGGGGACACAGATACGCAGTATTTT
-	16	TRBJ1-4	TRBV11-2	CASSLDYRAFNEKLFF	TGTGCCAGCAGCTTAGATTACAGGGCCTTTAATGAAAAACTGTTTTTT
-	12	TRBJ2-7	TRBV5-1	CASSLSENEQYF	TGCGCCAGCAGCCTTAGCGAAAACGAGCAGTACTTC
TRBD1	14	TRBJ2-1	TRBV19	CASRDRGSYNEQFF	TGTGCCAGTAGGGACAGGGGTTCCTATAATGAGCAGTTCTTC
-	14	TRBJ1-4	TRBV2	CASWGPGSNEKLFF	TGTGCCAGCTGGGGGCCAGGGAGTAATGAAAAACTGTTTTTT
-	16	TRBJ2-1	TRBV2	CASSSAVRGFYNEQFF	TGTGCCAGCAGTTCGGCAGTAAGGGGATTCTACAATGAGCAGTTCTTC
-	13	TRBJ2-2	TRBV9	CASSAQGAGELFF	TGTGCCAGCAGCGCACAGGGCGCCGGGGAGCTGTTTTTT
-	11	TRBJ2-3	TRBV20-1	CSARGRGTQYF	TGCAGTGCTAGGGGAAGGGGTACGCAGTATTTT
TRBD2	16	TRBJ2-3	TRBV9	CASSVPRSGGIDTQYF	TGTGCCAGCAGCGTTCCGCGGAGCGGGGGGATAGATACGCAGTATTTT
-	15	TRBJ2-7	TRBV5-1	CASSLGQPMGREQYF	TGCGCCAGCAGCTTGGGACAGCCGATGGGAAGAGAGCAGTACTTC
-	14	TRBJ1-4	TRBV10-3	CAISEDGINEKLFF	TGTGCCATCAGTGAGGACGGGATTAATGAAAAACTGTTTTTT
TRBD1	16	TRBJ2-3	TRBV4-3	CASSQGRGQVTDTQYF	TGCGCCAGCAGCCAAGGGAGGGGACAGGTTACAGATACGCAGTATTTT
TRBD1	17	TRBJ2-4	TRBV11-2	CASSQDRGRLAKNIQYF	TGTGCCAGCAGCCAGGACAGGGGGCGCTTGGCCAAAAACATTCAGTACTTC
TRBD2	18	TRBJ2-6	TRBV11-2	CASSLVRGGLTGANVLTF	TGTGCCAGCAGCTTAGTGCGGGGGGGATTGACTGGGGCCAACGTCCTGACTTTC
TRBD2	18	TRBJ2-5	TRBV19	CASSIGWASGGFQETQYF	TGTGCCAGTAGTATCGGGTGGGCTAGCGGGGGGTTCCAAGAGACCCAGTACTTC